Shown below are 25 T cell receptor beta chains from a single sample sequenced in a study of T cell responses to AZD1222 COVID-19 vaccine. TCRdb keeps only in-frame clones here, not all; method: immunoSEQ multiplex PCR. The repertoire holds fewer than 85,000 clones, with 88% as singletons. The sample here was peripheral blood, taken on day 0 of AZD1222 vaccination. These receptors all stem from an adult in good health.

The gene calls are TRBV9 and TRBJ2-6; D may be TRBD1 or TRBD2 (5 bases each). The CDR3 runs to 16 residues. Trimming took off 4 bases at V and 1 base at J, with 12 bases between the two ends. Germline loops: CDR1 SGDLS, CDR2 YYNGEE. The CDR3 coding sequence is TGTGCCAGCAGCCCCAGGGACCCTTCTGGGGCCAACGTCCTGACTTTC. Amino acid sequence: CASSPRDPSGANVLTF.

This chain joins TRBV7-8 and TRBJ2-3; D gene unclear. Germline lookup yields CDR1 SGHVS and CDR2 FQNEAQ. Trimming removed 2 bases from V and 5 bases from J, with 8 bases in between. The CDR3 sequence is 13 residues long. The CDR3: CASSLIRLDTQYF. Here the CDR3 DNA reads TGTGCCAGCAGCTTAATCCGCCTAGATACGCAGTATTTT.

V gene TRBV5-1 combines with J gene TRBJ2-1; 12 bases align to TRBD2. V shed 4 bases and J 9 bases; nucleotides not matched to a gene: 14. The CDR3 contains 17 residues. CDR1 and CDR2 from the germline V gene are SGHRS and YFSETQ. The CDR3 DNA reads as TGCGCCAGCAGCGAGCGGACTAGCGGGGCAGGGGTTGGTGAGCAGTTCTTC. Amino acid sequence: CASSERTSGAGVGEQFF.

This sequence joins TRBV27 and TRBJ2-7; 8 bases fit TRBD2. The V gene's germline CDR1 is MNHEY and CDR2 SMNVEV (reference sequence). The V segment lost 3 bases and the J segment 4 bases; nucleotides outside the gene matches: 11. This CDR3 comprises 16 residues. The CDR3 region has the DNA TGTGCCAGCAGTTTCTTTGGTACGAGCGGGGGTTACGAGCAGTACTTC. Its translation is CASSFFGTSGGYEQYF.

The chain joins TRBV29-1 to TRBJ2-2, with 8 bases that match TRBD1. This CDR3 is 14 amino acids long. CDR1 and CDR2 from the germline V gene are SQVTM and ANQGSEA. Germline trimming cut 5 bases from V and 0 bases from J; bases unmatched to any gene: 2. The CDR3 DNA sequence: TGCAGCGTTTGGGACAGGTCGAACACCGGGGAGCTGTTTTTT. It specifies CSVWDRSNTGELFF.

The CDR3 loop is CASSQGRGNEKLFF. In nucleotides, the CDR3 is TGTGCCAGCAGCCAAGGCAGGGGGAATGAAAAACTGTTTTTT. The gene calls are TRBV3-1 (or the pseudogene TRBV3-2) and TRBJ1-4; TRBD1 matches at 7 bases. J was trimmed by 5 bases and V by 1 base; bases with no gene match: 1. The CDR3 has 14 residues. Germline V gives CDR1 LGHDT, CDR2 YNNKEL (reference sequence).

V is TRBV13 and J is TRBJ2-1; D is possibly TRBD1 or TRBD2 (5 bases each). V was trimmed by 5 bases and J by 0 bases, leaving 11 bases between them. This CDR3 is 15 amino acids long. CDR1 is PRHDT and CDR2 is FYEKMQ in the germline V gene (reference sequence). The CDR3 coding sequence is TGTGCCAGCAGCGAGGGGATGGGCTCCTACAATGAGCAGTTCTTC. This gives the protein CASSEGMGSYNEQFF.

CDR3 DNA sequence: TGTGCCAGCAGCCCTGGGGGAGCCATGAACACTGAAGCTTTCTTT. Protein product: CASSPGGAMNTEAFF. J is TRBJ1-1 and V is TRBV28, with D possibly being TRBD1 (5 bases). V was cut by 6 bases and J by 0 bases, with 14 bases left in between. This CDR3 comprises 15 residues. In germline, CDR1 is MDHEN, CDR2 SYDVKM.

The chain carries TRBV25-1 and TRBJ2-5; D is undetermined. The CDR3 spans 16 residues. V shed 1 base and J shed 0 bases, with 12 bases lying between them. The germline V gene encodes CDR1 MGHDK and CDR2 SYGVNS. For the CDR3, the DNA is TGTGCCAGCAGTGAATCTCCCCAACGGTACCAAGAGACCCAGTACTTC. This encodes CASSESPQRYQETQYF.

The rearrangement joins TRBV28 to TRBJ2-7; D is uncertain. The CDR3 loop spans 15 amino acids. V gave up 6 bases and J gave up 0 bases, with 15 bases separating them. Germline CDR1 and CDR2: MDHEN and SYDVKM. The DNA for the CDR3 is TGTGCCAGCAGCGCTTATGGGGAAAGCTCCTACGAGCAGTACTTC. This codes for CASSAYGESSYEQYF.

This rearrangement joins TRBV30 to TRBJ1-6; tentative D call: TRBD1 (6 bases). This CDR3 has 15 residues. Germline V gene data show CDR1 as GTSNPN and CDR2 as SVGIG (reference sequence). Trimming cost V 5 bases and J 5 bases, with 16 bases left between them. CDR3 DNA sequence: TGTGCCTGGGACGTGGCGTCAGGGGATAATTCACCCCTCCACTTT. Residues: CAWDVASGDNSPLHF. Complete variable domain (other parts from reference TRBV30 and TRBJ1-6): SQTIHQWPATLVQPVGSPLSLECTVEGTSNPNLYWYRQAAGRGLQLLFYSVGIGQISSEVPQNLSASRPQDRQFILSSKKLLLSDSGFYLCAWDVASGDNSPLHFGNGTRLTVT.

CDR3 nucleotides: TGTGCCAGCAGTTACTCGGGGGGGACAGCTTTCTTT. It yields the protein CASSYSGGTAFF. V usage is TRBV6-5 and J usage is TRBJ1-1; tentative D call: TRBD1 (5 bases). CDR3 length: 12 residues. The germline CDR1 and CDR2 sequences are MNHEY and SVGAGI. The V end was cut by 0 bases, the J end by 10 bases, with 9 bases between.

This chain connects TRBV9 to TRBJ2-1, with 7 nucleotides matching TRBD2. With V trimmed by 0 bases and J by 0 bases, 6 bases remained unmatched. Germline lookup yields CDR1 SGDLS and CDR2 YYNGEE. This CDR3 is 17 amino acids long. CDR3 sequence: CASSVGGGGSSYNEQFF. In nucleotides, the CDR3 is TGTGCCAGCAGCGTAGGGGGCGGCGGGAGCTCCTACAATGAGCAGTTCTTC. Combining the CDR3 with reference TRBV9 and TRBJ2-1 gives the whole variable domain DSGVTQTPKHLITATGQRVTLRCSPRSGDLSVYWYQQSLDQGLQFLIQYYNGEERAKGNILERFSAQQFPDLHSELNLSSLELGDSALYFCASSVGGGGSSYNEQFFGPGTRLTVL.

The V and J genes are TRBV7-9 and TRBJ1-2; maybe TRBD1 (5 bases). V lost 2 bases, J lost 2 bases, and 15 bases lay in between. Germline V CDR1 and CDR2: SEHNR, FQNEAQ (reference sequence). The CDR3 spans 16 residues. CDR3 in amino acids: CASSLWGEPGNYGYTF. The CDR3 region has the DNA TGTGCCAGCAGCTTATGGGGGGAACCGGGGAACTATGGCTACACCTTC.

The chain uses TRBV14 and TRBJ2-7; the D gene could be TRBD1 or TRBD2 (5 bases each). Trimming took 0 bases from V and 3 from J, leaving 15 bases between them. Germline CDR1 reads SGHDN; CDR2 reads FVKESK. The CDR3 sequence is 16 residues long. DNA of the CDR3: TGTGCCAGCAGCCAAGATCTTATGAGGGACGGCTACGAGCAGTACTTC. Protein sequence: CASSQDLMRDGYEQYF.

The chain uses TRBV4-1 and TRBJ2-5; TRBD2 matches 10 bases. Trimming cost V 2 bases and J 4 bases; bases outside gene matches: 7. The CDR3 contains 16 residues. Per germline, CDR1 MGHRA and CDR2 YSYEKL. The CDR3, as DNA: TGCGCCAGCAGCCAACCAGGGGGGACTAGCGCAGAGACCCAGTACTTC. This sequence encodes CASSQPGGTSAETQYF.

V gene TRBV27 combines with J gene TRBJ1-1; a weak D match, TRBD1 (6 bases). Germline CDR1 reads MNHEY; CDR2 reads SMNVEV (reference sequence). Trimming pared 1 base from V and 5 bases from J, leaving 11 bases between. The CDR3 loop spans 14 amino acids. CDR3 sequence (DNA): TGTGCCAGCAGTTTATTTGGGGGCGCTACTGAAGCTTTCTTT. Amino acid sequence: CASSLFGGATEAFF.

The chain is built from TRBV11-1 and TRBJ2-7, with D uncertain. The ends were cut back, 5 bases at V and 2 bases at J, with 7 bases in the middle. This CDR3 comprises 12 residues. Germline CDR1 and CDR2: SGHAT and FQDESV (reference sequence). CDR3 nucleotide sequence: TGTGCCAGCAGCCCCGAAGCCTACGAGCAGTACTTC. It codes for CASSPEAYEQYF. The full variable domain, completed using reference TRBV11-1 and TRBJ2-7, is EAEVAQSPRYKITEKSQAVAFWCDPISGHATLYWYRQILGQGPELLVQFQDESVVDDSQLPKDRFSAERLKGVDSTLKIQPAELGDSAMYLCASSPEAYEQYFGPGTRLTVT.

A single count supports this clone. The rearrangement uses TRBV6-5 and TRBJ2-7; D remains ambiguous. CDR1 and CDR2 from the germline V gene are MNHEY and SVGAGI. This CDR3 is built from 16 residues. Trimming pared 0 bases from V and 1 base from J, leaving 13 bases between. CDR3 DNA sequence: TGTGCCAGCAGTTACTCCCCCCAGCGAGGATCCTACGAGCAGTACTTC. Its translation is CASSYSPQRGSYEQYF.

CDR3 amino acids: CASSYIRATSNEQFF. The CDR3 DNA follows: TGTGCCAGCAGTTACATCAGGGCGACCTCCAATGAGCAGTTCTTC. This chain uses TRBV6-5 with TRBJ2-1; perhaps TRBD1 as D (5 bases). With 2 bases removed from V and 6 bases from J, the gap between germline ends came to 14 bases. This CDR3 has 15 amino acids. CDR1 MNHEY and CDR2 SVGAGI come from the germline V gene.

The V and J genes are TRBV4-2 and TRBJ2-7; the match to TRBD2 covers 7 bases. Looked up from germline, CDR1 is LGHNA and CDR2 is YNFKEQ. The CDR3 runs to 16 residues. J gave up 3 bases and V 0 bases, and 8 bases lay outside the gene matches. Here the CDR3 reads CASSQESSQRGYEQYF. The CDR3 DNA reads as TGTGCCAGCAGCCAAGAGTCATCGCAGCGGGGCTACGAGCAGTACTTC.

This rearrangement joins TRBV3-1 (or the pseudogene TRBV3-2) to TRBJ1-2; D gene ambiguous. The CDR3 runs to 14 residues. The V end was cut by 0 bases, the J end by 8 bases, with 13 bases between. The germline V gene has CDR1 LGHDT and CDR2 YNNKEL (reference sequence). The CDR3 DNA reads TGTGCCAGCAGCCAAGATGGGAGGAGGGAGGGCTACACCTTC. This codes for CASSQDGRREGYTF.

The chain joins TRBV4-3 to TRBJ1-1, with 9 bases fitting TRBD1. The germline V gene has CDR1 LGHNA and CDR2 YSLEER. The CDR3 is 15 residues long. The J segment lost 3 bases and the V segment lost 0 bases, leaving 2 bases of the junction unmatched. The CDR3 protein is CASSQDRQGDTEAFF. Written as DNA, the CDR3 is TGCGCCAGCAGCCAAGATCGACAGGGGGACACTGAAGCTTTCTTT.

V usage is TRBV4-2 and J usage is TRBJ2-1; a weak D match, TRBD2 (5 bases). The CDR3 runs 12 residues. V was cut by 0 bases and J by 8 bases, with 5 bases left in between. Germline V gene data show CDR1 as LGHNA and CDR2 as YNFKEQ. The DNA for the CDR3 is TGTGCCAGCAGCCAAGAGAGGGATGAGCAGTTCTTC. Translation gives CASSQERDEQFF.

V is TRBV7-2 and J is TRBJ2-3; TRBD2 agrees at 7 bases. This CDR3 is 16 amino acids long. Germline V gene data show CDR1 as SGHTA and CDR2 as FQGNSA. After removal of 5 bases from V and 1 base from J, the junction contained 9 bases not matched to a gene. The CDR3 spells CASSPLGLVGTDTQYF. The CDR3 bases are TGTGCCAGCAGCCCCCTTGGACTAGTTGGCACAGATACGCAGTATTTT. Variable domain in full (rest from reference TRBV7-2 and TRBJ2-3): GAGVSQSPSNKVTEKGKDVELRCDPISGHTALYWYRQSLGQGLEFLIYFQGNSAPDKSGLPSDRFSAERTGGSVSTLTIQRTQQEDSAVYLCASSPLGLVGTDTQYFGPGTRLTVL.